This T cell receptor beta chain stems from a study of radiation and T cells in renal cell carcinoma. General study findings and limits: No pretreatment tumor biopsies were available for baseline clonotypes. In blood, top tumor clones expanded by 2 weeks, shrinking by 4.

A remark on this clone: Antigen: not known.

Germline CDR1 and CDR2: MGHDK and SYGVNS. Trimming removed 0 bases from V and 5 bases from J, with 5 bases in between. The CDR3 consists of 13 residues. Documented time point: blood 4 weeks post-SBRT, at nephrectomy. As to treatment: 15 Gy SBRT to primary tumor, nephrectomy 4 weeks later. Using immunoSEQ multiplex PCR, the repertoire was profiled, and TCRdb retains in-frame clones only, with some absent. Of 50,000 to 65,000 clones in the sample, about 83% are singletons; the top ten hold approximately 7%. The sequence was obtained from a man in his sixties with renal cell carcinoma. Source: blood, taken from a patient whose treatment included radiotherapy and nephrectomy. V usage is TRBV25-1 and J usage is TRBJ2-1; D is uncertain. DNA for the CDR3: TGTGCCAGCAGTGAATATACCGACAATGAGCAGTTCTTC. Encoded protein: CASSEYTDNEQFF.